Each of the 21 T cell receptor beta chains below was sequenced from the same sample in a study of Ad26.COV2.S vaccination and SARS-CoV-2 variants. Treatment: some 19 received Ad26.COV2.S at low or high dose, single or two shots; 5 received placebo; per-sample allocation not given. Each sample was drawn 63 days after the first injection (of vaccine or placebo). Generated by immunoSEQ multiplex PCR, the TCRdb table keeps only in-frame clones and is missing some. This sample has 350,000 to 500,000 clones, with 90% found just once. Sequenced here: peripheral blood, sampled in a trial of Ad26.COV2.S vaccine versus placebo. These receptors came from a person aged 18-65 years who received the Ad26.COV2.S COVID-19 vaccine or a placebo.

The chain combines TRBV7-3 with TRBJ2-1; D might be TRBD2 (5 bases). Trimming took 3 bases from V and 4 from J, leaving 13 bases between them. This CDR3 has 15 amino acids. Germline V CDR1 and CDR2: SGHTA, FQGTGA. The CDR3 sequence: CASSLRLGEYNEQFF. The DNA of the CDR3 is TGTGCCAGCAGCTTGAGGTTGGGAGAATACAATGAGCAGTTCTTC. Based on the CDR3 plus reference TRBV7-3 and TRBJ2-1, the full variable domain is GAGVSQTPSNKVTEKGKYVELRCDPISGHTALYWYRQSLGQGPEFLIYFQGTGAADDSGLPNDRFFAVRPEGSVSTLKIQRTERGDSAVYLCASSLRLGEYNEQFFGPGTRLTVL.

The rearrangement uses TRBV6-6 and TRBJ2-6; tentative D call: TRBD2 (5 bases). The CDR3 has 16 residues. Trimming took 2 bases from V and 0 from J, leaving 8 bases between them. Per the germline V gene, CDR1 is MNHNY and CDR2 is SVGAGI (reference sequence). The CDR3 sequence is CASSYQGSSGANVLTF. The CDR3, as DNA: TGTGCCAGCAGTTACCAAGGGAGCTCTGGGGCCAACGTCCTGACTTTC.

To note about this clone: Distinct nucleotide sequences in the sample also encode this CDR3. The chain carries TRBV27 and TRBJ2-7, with D possibly TRBD1 on 6 matching bases. From germline, CDR1 is MNHEY and CDR2 SMNVEV (reference sequence). CDR3 length: 15 residues. V shed 2 bases and J shed 3 bases, with 14 bases lying between them. CDR3 amino acids: CASSLSLQGSYEQYF. As DNA, the CDR3 is TGTGCCAGCAGTTTAAGTCTGCAGGGGAGCTACGAGCAGTACTTC.

As concerns this clone: The junction does not match germline at one end; this may be a read error. This chain links TRBV28 with TRBJ2-7; TRBD1 is a possible D gene (6 bases). The CDR3 totals 14 residues. Germline V gene sequence: CDR1 MDHEN, CDR2 SYDVKM. The CDR3 spells CASNPPGTNYGQYF. The CDR3 nucleotides read TGTGCCAGCAACCCACCCGGGACAAACTACGGGCAGTACTTC. Full variable domain (remainder filled in from reference TRBV28 and TRBJ2-7): DVKVTQSSRYLVKRTGEKVFLECVQDMDHENMFWYRQDPGLGLRLIYFSYDVKMKEKGDIPEGYSVSREKKERFSLILESASTNQTSMYLCASNPPGTNYGQYFGPGTRLTVT.

This clone was counted once. The rearrangement joins TRBV27 to TRBJ1-2; no clear D. Germline-derived CDR1 and CDR2 are MNHEY and SMNVEV (reference sequence). The V end lost 0 bases, the J end lost 8 bases, and 13 bases lay between the germline ends. This CDR3 comprises 14 residues. CDR3 nucleotide sequence: TGTGCCAGCAGTTTATCGGTTTCTGCTCCCGGCTACACCTTC. It translates to CASSLSVSAPGYTF.

On this clone: Other DNA sequences within the sample encode an identical CDR3. The chain joins TRBV5-1 to TRBJ2-7; 7 nucleotides match TRBD2. The V gene end was trimmed by 4 bases and the J gene end by 2 bases; junction bases not matched to a gene: 6. The CDR3 covers 14 residues. CDR1 SGHRS and CDR2 YFSETQ come from the germline V gene. CDR3 in DNA: TGCGCCAGCAGCCCATCCAGCGGGACCTACGAGCAGTACTTC. Translating it yields CASSPSSGTYEQYF.

The rearrangement joins TRBV7-2 to TRBJ2-7; TRBD2 aligns across 7 bases. This CDR3 has 14 amino acids. V lost 5 bases, J lost 0 bases, and 4 bases stayed unmatched. Germline V gene sequence: CDR1 SGHTA, CDR2 FQGNSA. The CDR3 is CASSLLANSYEQYF. The CDR3 bases are TGTGCCAGCAGCCTACTAGCGAACTCCTACGAGCAGTACTTC.

The rearrangement links TRBV7-2 to TRBJ2-7, with TRBD2 matching 8 bases. The V segment lost 1 base and the J segment 5 bases; nucleotides outside the gene matches: 13. The CDR3 totals 17 residues. Germline V gives CDR1 SGHTA, CDR2 FQGNSA. CDR3 amino acids: CASSLGGTRNRLDEQYF. The CDR3 bases are TGTGCCAGCAGCTTAGGAGGGACTAGAAATCGGTTGGACGAGCAGTACTTC.

The J gene is TRBJ2-1, the V gene TRBV7-6; 8 bases are a match to TRBD1. This CDR3 is 15 amino acids long. Germline-derived CDR1 and CDR2 are SGHVS and FNYEAQ. V trimming: 5 bases; J trimming: 7 bases; junction bases outside the gene matches: 10. CDR3 amino acids: CASSLTGGIRNEQFF. CDR3 sequence (DNA): TGTGCCAGCAGCCTTACAGGGGGTATTAGGAATGAGCAGTTCTTC.

The chain links TRBV9 to TRBJ2-1; 8 bases map to TRBD2. The J segment lost 2 bases and the V segment lost 4 bases, leaving 8 bases of the junction unmatched. The germline V gene has CDR1 SGDLS and CDR2 YYNGEE. The CDR3 is 16 residues long. The CDR3 spells CASSPRTSRTYNEQFF. The CDR3 DNA follows: TGTGCCAGCAGCCCGCGGACTAGCAGAACCTACAATGAGCAGTTCTTC.

This rearrangement joins TRBV19 to TRBJ1-3, with a weak D call TRBD1 (5 bases). The CDR3 extends over 14 amino acids. Trimming removed 4 bases at V and 0 bases at J, with 7 bases between. Germline V CDR1 and CDR2: LNHDA, SQIVND (reference sequence). The CDR3 nucleotides read TGTGCCAGTAGTAGGACAAACTCTGGAAACACCATATATTTT. It translates to CASSRTNSGNTIYF.

The chain joins TRBV30 to TRBJ2-6, with D possibly TRBD2 on 5 matching bases. V lost 1 base to trimming and J lost 1 base, with 8 bases between them. Germline lookup yields CDR1 GTSNPN and CDR2 SVGIG (reference sequence). This CDR3 contains 15 residues. CDR3: CAWSAGESGANVLTF. CDR3 nucleotide sequence: TGTGCCTGGAGTGCCGGGGAATCTGGGGCCAACGTCCTGACTTTC.

The genes are TRBV7-2 and TRBJ2-5; D is uncertain. The CDR3 covers 13 residues. V was cut by 1 base and J by 2 bases, with 5 bases left in between. Germline CDR1 is SGHTA and CDR2 is FQGNSA. CDR3: CASSLGQQETQYF. CDR3 nucleotide sequence: TGTGCCAGCAGCTTAGGGCAGCAAGAGACCCAGTACTTC.

This chain uses TRBV9 with TRBJ1-2, with 8 nucleotides matching TRBD1. The germline CDR1 and CDR2 sequences are SGDLS and YYNGEE. J lost 0 bases, V lost 4 bases, and 5 bases had no gene match. There are 15 residues in the CDR3. CDR3: CASSLTGGANYGYTF. CDR3 DNA sequence: TGTGCCAGCAGCCTCACAGGGGGAGCTAACTATGGCTACACCTTC.

The rearrangement links TRBV2 to TRBJ2-1, with TRBD2 matching 7 bases. Germline V gene sequence: CDR1 SNHLY, CDR2 FYNNEI. This CDR3 spans 16 amino acids. V dropped 4 bases and J dropped 3; count of bases not matched to a gene: 9. The CDR3 spells CASSAMAGVFYNEQFF. The CDR3 DNA reads as TGTGCCAGCAGTGCCATGGCGGGAGTCTTCTACAATGAGCAGTTCTTC.

This clone was counted once. The V and J genes are TRBV2 and TRBJ2-1; D is perhaps TRBD1 or TRBD2 (5 bases each). The CDR3 covers 12 residues. Germline V gene data show CDR1 as SNHLY and CDR2 as FYNNEI. V dropped 3 bases and J dropped 8 bases, with 8 bases sitting between them. The CDR3 spells CASSDLGDEQFF. The CDR3 DNA reads TGTGCCAGCAGTGATTTGGGGGATGAGCAGTTCTTC.

A remark on this clone: Sequence at one end of the junction differs from germline and may be a read error. V and J are TRBV7-6 and TRBJ2-5, with no clear D. This CDR3 is built from 15 residues. The germline V gene encodes CDR1 SGHVS and CDR2 FNYEAQ. CDR3 amino acids: CASTLGPNLQETQYF. CDR3 nucleotides: TGTGCCAGCACCTTAGGGCCGAACCTCCAAGAGACCCAGTACTTC.

The V and J genes are TRBV30 and TRBJ2-5; D unclear. Trimming removed 3 bases from V and 5 bases from J, with 10 bases in between. The CDR3 spans 12 residues. Germline V lookup: CDR1 GTSNPN, CDR2 SVGIG (reference sequence). The CDR3 DNA reads as TGTGCCTGGAGGGTGGAATGCGAGACCCAGTACTTC. Protein: CAWRVECETQYF. The whole variable domain, filled in from reference TRBV30 and TRBJ2-5, reads SQTIHQWPATLVQPVGSPLSLECTVEGTSNPNLYWYRQAAGRGLQLLFYSVGIGQISSEVPQNLSASRPQDRQFILSSKKLLLSDSGFYLCAWRVECETQYFGPGTRLLVL.

The chain has TRBV7-8 and TRBJ2-7, with 11 nucleotides matching TRBD1. In germline, CDR1 is SGHVS, CDR2 FQNEAQ. The CDR3 is 15 amino acids. V dropped 5 bases and J dropped 4; count of bases not matched to a gene: 7. The CDR3 sequence is CASSLLDRGLYEQYF. CDR3 nucleotides: TGTGCCAGCAGCCTCCTGGACAGGGGGCTGTACGAGCAGTACTTC.

The rearrangement joins TRBV4-2 to TRBJ2-7; 8 bases fit TRBD2. CDR3 length: 15 amino acids. The J segment lost 5 bases and the V segment lost 1 base, leaving 7 bases of the junction unmatched. In germline, CDR1 is LGHNA, CDR2 YNFKEQ. CDR3 DNA sequence: TGTGCCAGCAGCCAAGGAGGAGCGGGAGCGAACGAGCAGTACTTC. It codes for CASSQGGAGANEQYF.

The chain employs TRBV25-1 and TRBJ2-3, with D possibly being TRBD2 (6 bases). V was shortened by 3 bases and J by 6 bases, with 16 bases between the two germline ends. Germline CDR1 MGHDK, CDR2 SYGVNS. The CDR3 has 15 residues. CDR3 in DNA: TGTGCCAGCAGTGAGGGAGGAAATTCATTTGATACGCAGTATTTT. The encoded protein is CASSEGGNSFDTQYF.